A single sample is the source of the 5 T cell receptor beta chains below, sequenced in a study of T cell changes during pregnancy in multiple sclerosis. The table came from immunoSEQ multiplex PCR; TCRdb's copy has only in-frame clones and leaves some out. This sample has roughly 89,000 clones; about 93% occur once, and the top ten carry approximately 1.7%. Sequenced material: peripheral blood, taken after pregnancy. The receptors originated from a female donor in good health, enrolled as a control in a pregnancy study.

The chain employs TRBV5-4 and TRBJ2-1, with D perhaps TRBD2 (6 bases). Trimming shortened V by 0 bases and J by 4 bases, and 11 bases separated the two germline ends. CDR3 length: 15 residues. Germline CDR1 is SGHNT and CDR2 is YYREEE (reference sequence). CDR3 DNA: TGTGCCAGCAGCTTGGCTCCCGGAGGGTACAATGAGCAGTTCTTC. It yields the protein CASSLAPGGYNEQFF.

The gene calls are TRBV5-1 and TRBJ2-3; 7 nucleotides match TRBD1. Germline lookup yields CDR1 SGHRS and CDR2 YFSETQ. V gave up 8 bases and J gave up 5 bases; unmatched junction bases: 11. There are 14 residues in the CDR3. The CDR3 DNA is TGCGCCAGGCTGTCCACAGGGGCCATAGATACGCAGTATTTT. Encoded protein: CARLSTGAIDTQYF.

The gene calls are TRBV7-2 and TRBJ2-2; 12 nucleotides match TRBD2. This CDR3 spans 16 amino acids. Trimming cost V 5 bases and J 7 bases; bases outside gene matches: 8. Looked up from germline, CDR1 is SGHTA and CDR2 is FQGNSA. This CDR3 reads CASSPWTSGIDGELFF. DNA of the CDR3: TGTGCCAGCAGCCCCTGGACTAGCGGGATTGACGGGGAGCTGTTTTTT.

The V call is TRBV4-1, the J call TRBJ2-7; 7 bases map to TRBD2. Germline-derived CDR1 and CDR2 are MGHRA and YSYEKL. Trimming at V came to 3 bases and at J to 3 bases, leaving 8 bases not matched to a gene. This CDR3 comprises 15 residues. CDR3 in amino acids: CASSQAGTNNYEQYF. The CDR3 bases are TGCGCCAGCAGCCAGGCCGGGACTAACAACTACGAGCAGTACTTC.

The V and J genes are TRBV28 and TRBJ2-7, with D tentatively TRBD2 (6 bases). V was clipped by 4 bases and J by 0 bases, with 10 bases between them. The germline V gene encodes CDR1 MDHEN and CDR2 SYDVKM. The CDR3 spans 14 residues. The CDR3 region is CASSSLGLSYEQYF. The DNA for the CDR3 is TGTGCCAGCAGTTCCTTGGGACTCTCCTACGAGCAGTACTTC.